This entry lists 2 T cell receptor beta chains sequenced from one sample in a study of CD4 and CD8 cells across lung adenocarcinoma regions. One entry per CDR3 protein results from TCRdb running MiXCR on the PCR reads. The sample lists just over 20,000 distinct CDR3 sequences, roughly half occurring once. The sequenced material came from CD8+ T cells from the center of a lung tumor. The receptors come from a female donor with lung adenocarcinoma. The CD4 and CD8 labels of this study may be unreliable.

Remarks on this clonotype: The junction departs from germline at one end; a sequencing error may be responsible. In nucleotides, the CDR3 is TGTGCCAGCAGTTCGACCACTAGCCAAGATACCCAGTACTTC. Its protein product is CASSSTTSQDTQYF. The V and J genes are TRBV27 and TRBJ2-5; perhaps TRBD2 as D (6 bases). Germline CDR1 is MNHEY and CDR2 is SMNVEV (reference sequence). This CDR3 comprises 14 residues.

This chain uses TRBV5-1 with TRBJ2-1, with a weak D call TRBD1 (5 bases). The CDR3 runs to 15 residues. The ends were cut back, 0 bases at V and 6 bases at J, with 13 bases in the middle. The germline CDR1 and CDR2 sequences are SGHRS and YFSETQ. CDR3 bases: TGCGCCAGCAGCTTGGTAGGGGTCACGGGCAATGAGCAGTTCTTC. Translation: CASSLVGVTGNEQFF.